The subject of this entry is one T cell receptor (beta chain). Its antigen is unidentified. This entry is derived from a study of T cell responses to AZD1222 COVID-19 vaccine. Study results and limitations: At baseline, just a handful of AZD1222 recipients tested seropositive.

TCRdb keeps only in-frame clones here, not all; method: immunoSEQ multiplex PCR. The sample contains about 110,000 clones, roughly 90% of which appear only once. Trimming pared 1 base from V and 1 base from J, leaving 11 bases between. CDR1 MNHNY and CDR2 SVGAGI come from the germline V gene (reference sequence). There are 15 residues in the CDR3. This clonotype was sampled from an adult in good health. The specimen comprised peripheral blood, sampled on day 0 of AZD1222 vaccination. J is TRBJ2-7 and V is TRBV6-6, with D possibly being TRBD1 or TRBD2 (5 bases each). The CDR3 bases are TGTGCCAGCAGTTACTGGGAAGGGGAGTCCTACGAGCAGTACTTC. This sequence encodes CASSYWEGESYEQYF.